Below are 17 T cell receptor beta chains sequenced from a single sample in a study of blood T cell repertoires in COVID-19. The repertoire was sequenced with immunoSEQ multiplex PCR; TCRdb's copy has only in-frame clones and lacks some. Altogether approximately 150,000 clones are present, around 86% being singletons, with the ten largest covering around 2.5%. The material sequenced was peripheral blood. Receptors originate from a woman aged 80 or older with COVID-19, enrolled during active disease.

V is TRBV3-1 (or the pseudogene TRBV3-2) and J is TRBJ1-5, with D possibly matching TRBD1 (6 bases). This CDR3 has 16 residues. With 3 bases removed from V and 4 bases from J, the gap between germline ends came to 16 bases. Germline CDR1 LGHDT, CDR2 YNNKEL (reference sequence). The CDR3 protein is CASSHSRTEVNQPQHF. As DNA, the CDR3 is TGTGCCAGCAGCCACTCTCGGACAGAAGTAAATCAGCCCCAGCATTTT.

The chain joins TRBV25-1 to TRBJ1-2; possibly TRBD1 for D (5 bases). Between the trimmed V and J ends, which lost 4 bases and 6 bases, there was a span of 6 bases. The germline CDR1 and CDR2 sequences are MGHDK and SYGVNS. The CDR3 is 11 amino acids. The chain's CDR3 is CASSGGDGYTF. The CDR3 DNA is TGTGCCAGCAGTGGGGGGGATGGCTACACCTTC.

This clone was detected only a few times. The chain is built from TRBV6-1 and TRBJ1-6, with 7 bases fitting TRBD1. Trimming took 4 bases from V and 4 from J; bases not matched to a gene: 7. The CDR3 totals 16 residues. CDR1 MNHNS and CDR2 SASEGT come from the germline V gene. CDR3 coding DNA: TGTGCCAGCAGTGGAGGAGGGACAGTTTATAATTCACCCCTCCACTTT. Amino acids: CASSGGGTVYNSPLHF.

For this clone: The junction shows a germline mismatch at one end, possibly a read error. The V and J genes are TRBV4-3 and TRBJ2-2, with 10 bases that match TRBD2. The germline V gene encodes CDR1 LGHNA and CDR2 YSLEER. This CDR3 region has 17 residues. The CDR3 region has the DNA TGCGCCAGCAGCGAAGAGGTCTGGACTAGCGGTTTCGGGGAGCTGTTTTTT. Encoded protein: CASSEEVWTSGFGELFF.

The CDR3 coding sequence is TGTGCCAGCAGACGGGGTCGGCCTTTGAACACTGAAGCTTTCTTT. This gives the protein CASRRGRPLNTEAFF. V and J are TRBV2 and TRBJ1-1; D unclear. This CDR3 region has 15 residues. Germline V gives CDR1 SNHLY, CDR2 FYNNEI. The germline V and J ends were trimmed by 6 bases and 0 bases, with 14 bases remaining between them.

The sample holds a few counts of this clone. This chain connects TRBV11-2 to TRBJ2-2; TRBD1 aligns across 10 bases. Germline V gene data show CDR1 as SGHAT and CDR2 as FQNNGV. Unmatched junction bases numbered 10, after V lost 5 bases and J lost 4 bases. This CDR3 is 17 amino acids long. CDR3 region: CASSPLWGQGITGELFF. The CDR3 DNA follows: TGTGCCAGCAGCCCGCTCTGGGGACAGGGGATCACCGGGGAGCTGTTTTTT.

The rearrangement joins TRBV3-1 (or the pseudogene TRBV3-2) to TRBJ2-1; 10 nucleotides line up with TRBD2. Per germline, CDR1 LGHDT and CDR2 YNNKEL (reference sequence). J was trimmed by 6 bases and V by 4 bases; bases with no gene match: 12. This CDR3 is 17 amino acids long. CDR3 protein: CASSLRIPAGGRNEQFF. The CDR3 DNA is TGTGCCAGCAGCCTCCGTATACCAGCGGGAGGGCGCAATGAGCAGTTCTTC.

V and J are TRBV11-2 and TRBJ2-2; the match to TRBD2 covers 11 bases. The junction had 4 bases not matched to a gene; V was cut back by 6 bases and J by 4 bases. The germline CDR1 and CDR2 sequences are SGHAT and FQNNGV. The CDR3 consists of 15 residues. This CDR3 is CASRIAGGPTGELFF. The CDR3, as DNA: TGTGCCAGCAGAATAGCGGGAGGGCCCACCGGGGAGCTGTTTTTT.

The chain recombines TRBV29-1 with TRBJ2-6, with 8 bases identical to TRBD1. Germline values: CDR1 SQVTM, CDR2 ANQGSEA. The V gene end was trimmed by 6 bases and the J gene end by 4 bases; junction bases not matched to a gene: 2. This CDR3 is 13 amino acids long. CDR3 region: CSVQGAGANVLTF. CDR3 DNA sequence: TGCAGCGTCCAGGGGGCAGGGGCCAACGTCCTGACTTTC.

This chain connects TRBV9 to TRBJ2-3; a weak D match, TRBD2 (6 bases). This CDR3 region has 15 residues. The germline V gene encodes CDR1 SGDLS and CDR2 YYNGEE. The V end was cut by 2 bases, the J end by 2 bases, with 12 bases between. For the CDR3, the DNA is TGTGCCAGCAGCGTGGGACCGCGGGACACAGATACGCAGTATTTT. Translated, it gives CASSVGPRDTDTQYF.

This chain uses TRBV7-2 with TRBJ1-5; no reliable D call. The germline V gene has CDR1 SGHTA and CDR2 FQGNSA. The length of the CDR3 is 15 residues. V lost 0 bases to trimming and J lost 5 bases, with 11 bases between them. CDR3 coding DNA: TGTGCCAGCAGCTTAGCCCCTGAGAGGTATCAGCCCCAGCATTTT. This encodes CASSLAPERYQPQHF.

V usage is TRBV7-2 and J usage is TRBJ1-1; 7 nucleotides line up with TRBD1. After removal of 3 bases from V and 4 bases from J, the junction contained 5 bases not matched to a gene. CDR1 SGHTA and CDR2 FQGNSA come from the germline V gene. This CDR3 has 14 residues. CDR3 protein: CASSLSGGTTEAFF. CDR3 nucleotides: TGTGCCAGCAGCTTGTCAGGGGGTACCACTGAAGCTTTCTTT.

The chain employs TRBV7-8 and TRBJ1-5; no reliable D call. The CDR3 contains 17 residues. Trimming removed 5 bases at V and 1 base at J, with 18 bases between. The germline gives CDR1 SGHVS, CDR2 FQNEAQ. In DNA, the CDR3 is TGTGCCAGCAGCCCCTCCCCAGAATTGGTGAGCAATCAGCCCCAGCATTTT. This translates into CASSPSPELVSNQPQHF.

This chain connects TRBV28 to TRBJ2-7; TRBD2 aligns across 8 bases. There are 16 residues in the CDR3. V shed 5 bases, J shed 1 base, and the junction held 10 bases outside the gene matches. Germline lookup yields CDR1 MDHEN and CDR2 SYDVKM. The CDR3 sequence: CASSTPTSETSYEQYF. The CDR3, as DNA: TGTGCCAGCAGTACCCCGACTAGCGAGACGTCCTACGAGCAGTACTTC. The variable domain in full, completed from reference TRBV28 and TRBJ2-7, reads DVKVTQSSRYLVKRTGEKVFLECVQDMDHENMFWYRQDPGLGLRLIYFSYDVKMKEKGDIPEGYSVSREKKERFSLILESASTNQTSMYLCASSTPTSETSYEQYFGPGTRLTVT.

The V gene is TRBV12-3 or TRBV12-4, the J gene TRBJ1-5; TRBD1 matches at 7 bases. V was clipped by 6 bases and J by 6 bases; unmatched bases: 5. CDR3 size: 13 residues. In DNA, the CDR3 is TGTGCCAGCAGGGGACAGACCGGTCAGCCCCAGCATTTT. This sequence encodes CASRGQTGQPQHF.

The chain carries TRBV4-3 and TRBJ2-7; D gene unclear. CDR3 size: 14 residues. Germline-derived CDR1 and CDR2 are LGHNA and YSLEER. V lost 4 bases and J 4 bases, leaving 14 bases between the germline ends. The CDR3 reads CASSPGIVSYEQYF. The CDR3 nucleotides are TGCGCCAGCAGCCCCGGTATAGTTTCGTACGAGCAGTACTTC.

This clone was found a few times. The DNA of the CDR3 is TGTGCCAGCAGCGTAGGTTCGGGGAGTTATGAGCAGTTCTTC. As protein: CASSVGSGSYEQFF. The rearrangement uses TRBV9 and TRBJ2-1; D is possibly TRBD2 (5 bases). Trimming removed 0 bases from V and 8 bases from J, with 12 bases in between. Germline V gene data show CDR1 as SGDLS and CDR2 as YYNGEE. The CDR3 covers 14 residues.